The rows below give T cell receptor beta chains drawn from one sample of a study of beta chain features in type 1 diabetes. The repertoire was sequenced with immunoSEQ multiplex PCR; TCRdb's copy has only in-frame clones and lacks some. This sample has roughly 500,000 clones, with roughly 11% found just once. Sequencing input: naive CD4+ T cells from blood. These TCRs come from a woman between 18 and 29 years old in good health. Both conserved end residues are trimmed from each CDR3. Fields, in order: V gene, CDR3 protein.

V gene: TRBV27
CDR3 protein: ASSSYGSDTQY

V gene: TRBV9
CDR3 protein: ANEPRDRGCNEQF

V gene: TRBV9
CDR3 protein: ASNNRPEETQY

V gene: TRBV7-2
CDR3 protein: ASSYQRGQETQY

V gene: TRBV5-6
CDR3 protein: ASGLGSGETQY

V gene: TRBV7-6
CDR3 protein: ASSFSSTDTQY

V gene: TRBV7-2
CDR3 protein: ASSQLAGGHNNEQF

V gene: TRBV9
CDR3 protein: ASSAGQGPYGYT

V gene: TRBV2
CDR3 protein: ASSVPDTQY

V gene: TRBV7-9
CDR3 protein: ASSFVSTSELF

V gene: TRBV4-3
CDR3 protein: ASSQGQGKNSPLH